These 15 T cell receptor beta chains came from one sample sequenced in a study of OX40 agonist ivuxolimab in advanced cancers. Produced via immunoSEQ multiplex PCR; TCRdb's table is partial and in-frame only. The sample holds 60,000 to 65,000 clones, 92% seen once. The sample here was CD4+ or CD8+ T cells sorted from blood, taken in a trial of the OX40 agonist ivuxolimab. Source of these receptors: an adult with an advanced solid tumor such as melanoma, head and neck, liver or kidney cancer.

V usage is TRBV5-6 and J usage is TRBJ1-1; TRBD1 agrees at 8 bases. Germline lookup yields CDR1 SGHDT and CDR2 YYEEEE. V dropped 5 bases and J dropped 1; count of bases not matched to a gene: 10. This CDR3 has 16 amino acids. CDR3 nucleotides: TGTGCCAGCAGTTGGAGAGACAGGGGAGAGAACACTGAAGCTTTCTTT. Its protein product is CASSWRDRGENTEAFF.

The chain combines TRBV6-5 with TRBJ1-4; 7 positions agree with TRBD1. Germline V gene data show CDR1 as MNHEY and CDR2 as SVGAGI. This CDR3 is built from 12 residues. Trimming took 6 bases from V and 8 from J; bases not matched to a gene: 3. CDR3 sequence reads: CASRARGEKLFF. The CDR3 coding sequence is TGTGCCAGCAGAGCCAGGGGGGAAAAACTGTTTTTT.

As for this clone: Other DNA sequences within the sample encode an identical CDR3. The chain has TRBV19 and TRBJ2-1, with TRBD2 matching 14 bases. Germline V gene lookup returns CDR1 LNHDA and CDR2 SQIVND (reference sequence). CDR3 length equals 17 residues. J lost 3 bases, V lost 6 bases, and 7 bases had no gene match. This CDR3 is CASSHRLAGGHYNEQFF. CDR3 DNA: TGTGCCAGTAGCCACCGACTAGCGGGAGGGCACTACAATGAGCAGTTCTTC. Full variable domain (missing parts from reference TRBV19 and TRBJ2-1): DGGITQSPKYLFRKEGQNVTLSCEQNLNHDAMYWYRQDPGQGLRLIYYSQIVNDFQKGDIAEGYSVSREKKESFPLTVTSAQKNPTAFYLCASSHRLAGGHYNEQFFGPGTRLTVL.

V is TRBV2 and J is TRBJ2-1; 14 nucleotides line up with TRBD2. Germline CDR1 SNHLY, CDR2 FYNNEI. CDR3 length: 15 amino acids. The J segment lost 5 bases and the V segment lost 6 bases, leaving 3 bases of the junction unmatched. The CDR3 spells CASRRTSGRNNEQFF. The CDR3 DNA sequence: TGTGCCAGCAGGAGGACTAGCGGGAGGAACAATGAGCAGTTCTTC.

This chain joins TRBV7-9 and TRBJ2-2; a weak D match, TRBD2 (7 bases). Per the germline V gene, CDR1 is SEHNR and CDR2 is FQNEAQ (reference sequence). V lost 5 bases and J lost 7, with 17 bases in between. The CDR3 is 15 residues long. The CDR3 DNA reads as TGTGCCAGCAGCCCAGATGCGGGGGCCCTCGGGGAGCTGTTTTTT. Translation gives CASSPDAGALGELFF.

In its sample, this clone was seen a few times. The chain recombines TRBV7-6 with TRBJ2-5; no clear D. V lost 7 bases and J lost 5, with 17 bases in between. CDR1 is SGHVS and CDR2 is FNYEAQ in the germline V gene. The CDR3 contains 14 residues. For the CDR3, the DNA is TGTGCCAGCACCAAAGACCCCATTGGGGAGACCCAGTACTTC. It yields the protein CASTKDPIGETQYF.

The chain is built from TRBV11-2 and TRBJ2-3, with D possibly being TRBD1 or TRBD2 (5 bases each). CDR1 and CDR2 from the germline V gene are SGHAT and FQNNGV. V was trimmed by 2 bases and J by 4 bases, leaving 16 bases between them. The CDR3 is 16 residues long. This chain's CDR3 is CASSLNTGRWPDTQYF. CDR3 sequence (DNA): TGTGCCAGCAGCTTAAACACGGGGCGCTGGCCAGATACGCAGTATTTT. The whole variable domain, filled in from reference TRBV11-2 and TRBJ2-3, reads EAGVAQSPRYKIIEKRQSVAFWCNPISGHATLYWYQQILGQGPKLLIQFQNNGVVDDSQLPKDRFSAERLKGVDSTLKIQPAKLEDSAVYLCASSLNTGRWPDTQYFGPGTRLTVL.

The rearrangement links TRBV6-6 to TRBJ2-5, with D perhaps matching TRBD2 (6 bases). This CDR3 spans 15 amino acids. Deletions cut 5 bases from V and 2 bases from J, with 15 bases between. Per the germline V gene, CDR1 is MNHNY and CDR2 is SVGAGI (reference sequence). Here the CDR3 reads CASSPLGGPQETQYF. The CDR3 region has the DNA TGTGCCAGCAGTCCCCTGGGGGGTCCTCAAGAGACCCAGTACTTC.

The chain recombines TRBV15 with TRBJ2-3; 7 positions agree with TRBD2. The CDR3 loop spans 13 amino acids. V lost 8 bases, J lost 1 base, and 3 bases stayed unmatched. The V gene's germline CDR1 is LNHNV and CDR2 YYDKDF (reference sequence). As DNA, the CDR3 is TGTGCCACCGGGAGGGGTGGCACAGATACGCAGTATTTT. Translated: CATGRGGTDTQYF.

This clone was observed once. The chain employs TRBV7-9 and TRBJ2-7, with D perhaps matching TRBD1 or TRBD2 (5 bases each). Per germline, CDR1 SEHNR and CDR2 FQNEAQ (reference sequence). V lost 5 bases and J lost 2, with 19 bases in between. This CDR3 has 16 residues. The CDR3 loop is CASSDPPGRPTYEQYF. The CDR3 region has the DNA TGTGCCAGCAGCGATCCCCCGGGACGGCCCACCTACGAGCAGTACTTC. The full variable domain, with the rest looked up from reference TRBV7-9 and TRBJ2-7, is DTGVSQNPRHKITKRGQNVTFRCDPISEHNRLYWYRQTLGQGPEFLTYFQNEAQLEKSRLLSDRFSAERPKGSFSTLEIQRTEQGDSAMYLCASSDPPGRPTYEQYFGPGTRLTVT.

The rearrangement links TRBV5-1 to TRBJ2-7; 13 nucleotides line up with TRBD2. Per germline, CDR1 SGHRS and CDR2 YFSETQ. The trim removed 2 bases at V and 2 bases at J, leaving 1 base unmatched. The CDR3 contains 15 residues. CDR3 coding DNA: TGCGCCAGCAGCTTTGGGACTAGCGGGACCTACGAGCAGTACTTC. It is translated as CASSFGTSGTYEQYF.

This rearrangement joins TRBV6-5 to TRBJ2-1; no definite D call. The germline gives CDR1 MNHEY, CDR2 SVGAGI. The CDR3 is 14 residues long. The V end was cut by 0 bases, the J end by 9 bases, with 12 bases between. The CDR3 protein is CASSYSSANGEQFF. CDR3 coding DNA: TGTGCCAGCAGTTACTCCTCTGCGAACGGTGAGCAGTTCTTC.

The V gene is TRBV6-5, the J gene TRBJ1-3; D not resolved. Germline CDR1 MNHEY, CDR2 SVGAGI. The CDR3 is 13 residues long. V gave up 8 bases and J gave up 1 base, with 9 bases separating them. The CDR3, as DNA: TGTGCCAGCGGGGAGGAGTCTGGAAACACCATATATTTT. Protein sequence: CASGEESGNTIYF.

DNA of the CDR3: TGTGCCAGCAGCTTGGGACTAGTAGAGAATGAGCAGTTCTTC. Translating it yields CASSLGLVENEQFF. The rearrangement links TRBV11-2 to TRBJ2-1; 8 positions match TRBD2. The trim removed 3 bases at V and 7 bases at J, leaving 5 bases unmatched. The CDR3 is 14 residues long. Germline loops: CDR1 SGHAT, CDR2 FQNNGV.

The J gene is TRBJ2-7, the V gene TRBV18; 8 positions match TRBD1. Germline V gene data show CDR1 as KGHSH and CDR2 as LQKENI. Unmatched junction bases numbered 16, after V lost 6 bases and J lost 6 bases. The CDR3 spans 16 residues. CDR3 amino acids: CASSLAGTGRGPEQYF. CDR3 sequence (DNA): TGTGCCAGCTCCCTCGCGGGGACAGGTCGGGGGCCCGAGCAGTACTTC.